Included here is one T cell receptor (beta chain) sequence, with context. No antigen is known for it. After autologous stem cell transplantation all patients relapsed, and prior brentuximab vedotin exposure differed between cohorts. Method: immunoSEQ multiplex PCR; TCRdb's copy keeps in-frame clones and lacks some. The sample yields about 110,000 clones, nearly 90% seen once. These data originate in a study of PD-1 blockade in classical Hodgkin lymphoma. Study conclusions and caveats: Reports described newly diagnosed patients as having lower baseline TCR diversity than healthy donors. Newly diagnosed patients had diversity similar to the baseline diversity of complete responders.

This receptor was obtained from a human donor with classical Hodgkin lymphoma. The starting material was peripheral blood mononuclear cells (PBMCs), obtained before the second cycle of nivolumab.

CDR3: CASSSWGGQGNGYTF. CDR3 in DNA: TGTGCCAGCAGCTCCTGGGGGGGACAGGGGAATGGCTACACCTTC. V and J are TRBV11-2 and TRBJ1-2, with 10 positions matching TRBD1. Trimming took 4 bases from V and 6 from J; bases not matched to a gene: 8. The germline CDR1 and CDR2 sequences are SGHAT and FQNNGV. The CDR3 spans 15 residues. Variable domain in full (rest from reference TRBV11-2 and TRBJ1-2): EAGVAQSPRYKIIEKRQSVAFWCNPISGHATLYWYQQILGQGPKLLIQFQNNGVVDDSQLPKDRFSAERLKGVDSTLKIQPAKLEDSAVYLCASSSWGGQGNGYTFGSGTRLTVV.